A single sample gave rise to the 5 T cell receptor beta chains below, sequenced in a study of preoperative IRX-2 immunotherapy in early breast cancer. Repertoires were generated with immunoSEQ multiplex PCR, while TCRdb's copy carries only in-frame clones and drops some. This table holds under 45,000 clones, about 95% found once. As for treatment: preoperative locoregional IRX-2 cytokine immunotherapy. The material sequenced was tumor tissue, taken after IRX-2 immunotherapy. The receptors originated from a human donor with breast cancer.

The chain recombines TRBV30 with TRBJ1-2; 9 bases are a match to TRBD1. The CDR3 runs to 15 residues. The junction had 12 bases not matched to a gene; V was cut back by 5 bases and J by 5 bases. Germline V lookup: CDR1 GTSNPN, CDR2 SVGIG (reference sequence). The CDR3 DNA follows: TGTGCCTGGGTAGGACAGGGGTCGTCGCGATATGGCTACACCTTC. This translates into CAWVGQGSSRYGYTF.

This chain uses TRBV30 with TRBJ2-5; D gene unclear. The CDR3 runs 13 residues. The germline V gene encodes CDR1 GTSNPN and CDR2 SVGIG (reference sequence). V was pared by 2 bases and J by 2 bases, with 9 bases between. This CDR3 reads CAWSTSAQETQYF. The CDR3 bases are TGTGCCTGGAGTACAAGCGCGCAAGAGACCCAGTACTTC. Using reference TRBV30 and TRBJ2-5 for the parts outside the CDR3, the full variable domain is SQTIHQWPATLVQPVGSPLSLECTVEGTSNPNLYWYRQAAGRGLQLLFYSVGIGQISSEVPQNLSASRPQDRQFILSSKKLLLSDSGFYLCAWSTSAQETQYFGPGTRLLVL.

The CDR3 here is CASSPAAATDTQYF. The DNA for the CDR3 is TGTGCCAGCTCACCCGCGGCAGCCACAGATACGCAGTATTTT. The V gene is TRBV18, the J gene TRBJ2-3; no definite D call. Germline assignment: CDR1 KGHSH and CDR2 LQKENI. V was cut by 3 bases and J by 2 bases, with 9 bases left in between. This CDR3 is 14 amino acids long.

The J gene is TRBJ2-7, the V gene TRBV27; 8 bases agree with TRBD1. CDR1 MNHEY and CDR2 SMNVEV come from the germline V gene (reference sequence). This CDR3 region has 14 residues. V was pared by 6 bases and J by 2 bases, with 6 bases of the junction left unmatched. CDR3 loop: CASSRQGLAYEQYF. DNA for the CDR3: TGTGCCAGCAGCCGACAGGGGTTGGCCTACGAGCAGTACTTC.

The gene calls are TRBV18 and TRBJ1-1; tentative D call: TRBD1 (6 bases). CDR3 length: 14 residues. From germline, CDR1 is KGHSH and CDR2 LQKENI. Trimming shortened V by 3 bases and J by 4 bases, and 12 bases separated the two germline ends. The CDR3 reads CASSPSGQSTEAFF. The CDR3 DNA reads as TGTGCCAGCTCACCGAGCGGACAGAGCACTGAAGCTTTCTTT.